These 24 T cell receptor beta chains were sequenced from one sample in a study of T cell responses to AZD1222 COVID-19 vaccine. This table comes from immunoSEQ multiplex PCR, and its TCRdb copy is limited to in-frame clones, with some not included. The table shows some 100,000 clones, with around 87% occurring only once. The sequencing used peripheral blood, collected on day 0 of AZD1222 vaccination. The receptors here all came from an adult in good health.

The rearrangement links TRBV10-3 to TRBJ2-7; TRBD2 agrees at 8 bases. The CDR3 is 17 residues long. Trimming removed 3 bases from V and 5 bases from J; junction bases left unmatched: 15. Germline V lookup: CDR1 ENHRY, CDR2 SYGVKD. The chain's CDR3 is CAISDQVIAGRRDEQYF. The CDR3 DNA reads TGTGCCATCAGTGACCAGGTTATAGCGGGGCGCAGGGACGAGCAGTACTTC.

This chain joins TRBV28 and TRBJ1-2, with D uncertain. The CDR3 has 11 residues. The germline gives CDR1 MDHEN, CDR2 SYDVKM. V dropped 5 bases and J dropped 10 bases, with 11 bases sitting between them. CDR3 residues: CASSAPLVYTF. The DNA of the CDR3 is TGTGCCAGCAGTGCCCCATTAGTCTACACCTTC.

The V gene is TRBV5-1, the J gene TRBJ2-1; D is perhaps TRBD2 (5 bases). This CDR3 has 13 residues. The germline gives CDR1 SGHRS, CDR2 YFSETQ. Trimming pared 0 bases from V and 10 bases from J, leaving 11 bases between. In nucleotides, the CDR3 is TGCGCCAGCAGCTTGGTGGTGTCTAGCGAGCAGTTCTTC. It codes for CASSLVVSSEQFF.

CDR3 coding DNA: TGTGCCAGTAGTCCGAAGGGGATTAATTTTGGAAACTATGGCTACACCTTC. It translates to CASSPKGINFGNYGYTF. The V and J genes are TRBV19 and TRBJ1-2; TRBD1 might be the D (5 bases). Trimming removed 5 bases at V and 2 bases at J, with 21 bases between. The CDR3 contains 17 residues. Germline assignment: CDR1 LNHDA and CDR2 SQIVND (reference sequence).

This chain links TRBV5-1 with TRBJ2-2, with TRBD2 as a possible D gene (6 bases). From germline, CDR1 is SGHRS and CDR2 YFSETQ. Trimming removed 3 bases from V and 2 bases from J, with 17 bases in between. This CDR3 has 17 residues. The CDR3 loop is CASSYRDSTANTGELFF. The CDR3 DNA reads TGCGCCAGCAGCTATCGGGACTCTACAGCAAACACCGGGGAGCTGTTTTTT.

The chain is built from TRBV5-1 and TRBJ1-2; D uncertain. Deletions cut 3 bases from V and 7 bases from J, with 10 bases between. Germline CDR1 SGHRS, CDR2 YFSETQ. This CDR3 is 12 amino acids long. CDR3 region: CASSYLIGGYTF. CDR3 DNA sequence: TGCGCCAGCAGCTACCTCATCGGTGGCTACACCTTC.

This sequence joins TRBV7-6 and TRBJ1-3; D not certain. CDR3 size: 16 residues. Germline lookup yields CDR1 SGHVS and CDR2 FNYEAQ. Trimming stripped 3 bases from V and 2 bases from J, with 14 bases between. CDR3 loop: CASSLAGFRAGNTIYF. The CDR3 DNA sequence: TGTGCCAGCAGCTTGGCCGGATTCCGGGCTGGAAACACCATATATTTT. The variable domain in full, with the rest retrieved from reference TRBV7-6 and TRBJ1-3, is GAGVSQSPRYKVTKRGQDVALRCDPISGHVSLYWYRQALGQGPEFLTYFNYEAQQDKSGLPNDRFSAERPEGSISTLTIQRTEQRDSAMYRCASSLAGFRAGNTIYFGEGSWLTVV.

This clone has just a few counts. This chain joins TRBV5-6 and TRBJ2-5, with TRBD1 matching over 11 bases. The CDR3 has 15 amino acids. V was clipped by 6 bases and J by 0 bases; unmatched bases: 4. Looked up from germline, CDR1 is SGHDT and CDR2 is YYEEEE. CDR3 nucleotide sequence: TGTGCCAGCACCAGGGACAGGGGGAACCAAGAGACCCAGTACTTC. Its translation is CASTRDRGNQETQYF.

This clone appeared once. The genes are TRBV19 and TRBJ1-2; D remains unclear. The CDR3 is 14 amino acids. Germline values: CDR1 LNHDA, CDR2 SQIVND (reference sequence). Trimming removed 2 bases from V and 4 bases from J, with 11 bases in between. CDR3 bases: TGTGCCAGTAGTATAAAGGGTCTTCGCTATGGCTACACCTTC. Translated, it gives CASSIKGLRYGYTF.

The CDR3 protein is CASSLGTGFYEQYF. CDR3 bases: TGTGCCAGCAGCTTAGGGACAGGTTTCTACGAGCAGTACTTC. The chain uses TRBV7-2 and TRBJ2-7, with TRBD1 matching over 7 bases. V shed 1 base and J 3 bases; nucleotides not matched to a gene: 3. Per the germline V gene, CDR1 is SGHTA and CDR2 is FQGNSA. The CDR3 covers 14 residues.

This chain joins TRBV19 and TRBJ1-5, with TRBD1 as a possible D gene (5 bases). V dropped 5 bases and J dropped 3 bases, with 14 bases sitting between them. The CDR3 is made up of 15 amino acids. The V gene's germline CDR1 is LNHDA and CDR2 SQIVND (reference sequence). The CDR3 loop reads CASSEGRGYNQPQHF. Written as DNA, the CDR3 is TGTGCCAGTAGTGAGGGAAGGGGCTACAATCAGCCCCAGCATTTT.

The CDR3 nucleotides are TGTGCCAGCAGCACGGGAGGGCAGCCGAATGAAAAACTGTTTTTT. Protein sequence: CASSTGGQPNEKLFF. The chain has TRBV7-9 and TRBJ1-4; D is unclear. The CDR3 loop spans 15 amino acids. CDR1 and CDR2 from the germline V gene are SEHNR and FQNEAQ (reference sequence). Trimming pared 5 bases from V and 5 bases from J, leaving 15 bases between.

The chain recombines TRBV7-9 with TRBJ2-3; D is uncertain. Germline V gene sequence: CDR1 SEHNR, CDR2 FQNEAQ (reference sequence). This CDR3 comprises 15 residues. Trimming stripped 7 bases from V and 0 bases from J, with 14 bases between. The CDR3 region has the DNA TGTGCCAGCAACCGCCGGCTAGGAAGCACAGATACGCAGTATTTT. Its translation is CASNRRLGSTDTQYF.

The V gene is TRBV15, the J gene TRBJ1-2; D not resolved. From germline, CDR1 is LNHNV and CDR2 YYDKDF (reference sequence). Between the trimmed V and J ends, which lost 5 bases and 2 bases, there was a span of 9 bases. The CDR3 totals 13 residues. This CDR3 is CATSPQQNYGYTF. CDR3 nucleotide sequence: TGTGCCACCAGCCCACAGCAAAACTATGGCTACACCTTC.

This clone showed up just once. The rearrangement uses TRBV6-2 or TRBV6-3 and TRBJ2-1, with 9 positions matching TRBD2. The CDR3 length is 17 residues. CDR1 and CDR2 (germline): MNHEY, SVGEGT. The ends lost 4 bases at V and 5 bases at J; junction bases unmatched: 12. CDR3 loop: CASSSHGVSGGHNEQFF. CDR3 in DNA: TGTGCCAGCAGTTCTCACGGGGTTAGCGGGGGCCACAATGAGCAGTTCTTC.

The CDR3 spells CASSPEVLFYGYTF. The CDR3 DNA reads TGTGCCAGCAGCCCCGAGGTCCTTTTCTATGGCTACACCTTC. The chain carries TRBV7-9 and TRBJ1-2; D gene unclear. Germline V CDR1 and CDR2: SEHNR, FQNEAQ (reference sequence). The CDR3 length is 14 residues. Trimming pared 5 bases from V and 4 bases from J, leaving 14 bases between.

The genes are TRBV28 and TRBJ2-7; perhaps TRBD2 as D (6 bases). Trimming cost V 8 bases and J 6 bases, with 17 bases left between them. Germline CDR1 is MDHEN and CDR2 is SYDVKM. CDR3 size: 13 residues. CDR3 DNA sequence: TGTGCCAGCGGGACTCCCTCACTTGGCGAGCAGTACTTC. Protein product: CASGTPSLGEQYF.

The rearrangement links TRBV5-4 to TRBJ1-3, with D tentatively TRBD1 (5 bases). Trimming left V 2 bases short and J 4 bases short, with 13 bases between. The CDR3 is made up of 15 amino acids. The germline gives CDR1 SGHNT, CDR2 YYREEE (reference sequence). CDR3: CASSFDQGSGNTIYF. In DNA form, the CDR3 reads TGTGCCAGCAGCTTCGACCAGGGCTCCGGAAACACCATATATTTT.

The rearrangement links TRBV5-4 to TRBJ1-2, with D possibly TRBD1 on 5 matching bases. CDR3 length: 15 residues. V lost 0 bases to trimming and J lost 8 bases, with 17 bases between them. The V gene's germline CDR1 is SGHNT and CDR2 YYREEE (reference sequence). CDR3 amino acids: CASSLDRRPTNGYTF. The CDR3 region has the DNA TGTGCCAGCAGCTTGGACAGGCGTCCTACGAACGGCTACACCTTC.

The chain has TRBV6-2 or TRBV6-3 and TRBJ1-1; D is ambiguous. There are 14 residues in the CDR3. V was shortened by 5 bases and J by 4 bases, with 14 bases between the two germline ends. Germline-derived CDR1 and CDR2 are MNHEY and SVGEGT. The CDR3 DNA reads TGTGCCAGCAGTCTGGTCGGCGTTAGCACTGAAGCTTTCTTT. Amino acids: CASSLVGVSTEAFF.

The chain joins TRBV7-9 to TRBJ1-1, with D possibly being TRBD1 (5 bases). V gave up 6 bases and J gave up 7 bases, with 12 bases separating them. The CDR3 length is 12 residues. Per the germline V gene, CDR1 is SEHNR and CDR2 is FQNEAQ (reference sequence). The DNA of the CDR3 is TGTGCCAGCAGTCTTGACAGTGGTGAAGCTTTCTTT. Its translation: CASSLDSGEAFF.

The chain couples TRBV18 to TRBJ2-7; tentatively, D is TRBD1 or TRBD2 (6 bases each). CDR3 size: 13 residues. Germline CDR1 reads KGHSH; CDR2 reads LQKENI. V lost 4 bases, J lost 7 bases, and 14 bases lay in between. This CDR3 reads CASSRGADGEQYF. CDR3 sequence (DNA): TGTGCCAGCTCACGGGGGGCCGACGGTGAGCAGTACTTC.

This clone has a handful of counts. V gene TRBV15 combines with J gene TRBJ1-3; D not certain. Trimming removed 2 bases from V and 5 bases from J, with 7 bases in between. Germline values: CDR1 LNHNV, CDR2 YYDKDF (reference sequence). The CDR3 is made up of 13 amino acids. The CDR3 protein is CATSRLPRNTIYF. The CDR3 DNA reads as TGTGCCACCAGCAGACTACCGAGAAACACCATATATTTT. Together with reference TRBV15 and TRBJ1-3, the CDR3 gives the full variable domain: DAMVIQNPRYQVTQFGKPVTLSCSQTLNHNVMYWYQQKSSQAPKLLFHYYDKDFNNEADTPDNFQSRRPNTSFCFLDIRSPGLGDTAMYLCATSRLPRNTIYFGEGSWLTVV.

This chain uses TRBV10-3 with TRBJ1-2; 9 nucleotides align to TRBD1. The germline CDR1 and CDR2 sequences are ENHRY and SYGVKD. V lost 5 bases and J lost 3; bases outside the gene matches: 1. CDR3 length: 13 residues. CDR3 protein: CAISRDRDYGYTF. As DNA, the CDR3 is TGTGCCATCAGTCGGGACAGGGACTATGGCTACACCTTC.